What follows are 31 T cell receptor beta chains derived from one specimen sequenced in a study of blood T cell repertoires in COVID-19. Sequencing used immunoSEQ multiplex PCR; TCRdb keeps in-frame clones, though not all of them. The sample has 280,000 or so clones, 85% to 90% seen once. Sequencing was performed on peripheral blood. The receptors derive from a human donor in a cohort sampled during active COVID-19.

V gene TRBV5-1 combines with J gene TRBJ2-3; D is unresolved. The CDR3 extends over 15 amino acids. Germline assignment: CDR1 SGHRS and CDR2 YFSETQ. V was shortened by 5 bases and J by 0 bases, with 13 bases between the two germline ends. CDR3: CASRFDTFSTDTQYF. DNA for the CDR3: TGCGCCAGCAGATTCGACACCTTTAGCACAGATACGCAGTATTTT.

Worth noting for this clone: A read error is likely, as this CDR3 ends without the conserved phenylalanine or tryptophan. Because the CDR3's place on the DNA is in doubt, the DNA is left out and the CDR3 is given as listed by TCRdb. The rearrangement uses TRBV21-1 and TRBJ1-1; the D call TRBD1 from the table was never checked on the DNA. TRBV21-1 is listed as a pseudogene. 11 amino acids form the CDR3, both terminal residues included. CDR3 in amino acids: CASSNRDRELR.

The chain couples TRBV5-1 to TRBJ2-1, with TRBD2 identical over 11 bases. Per germline, CDR1 SGHRS and CDR2 YFSETQ. The CDR3 totals 15 residues. The V gene end was trimmed by 3 bases and the J gene end by 8 bases; junction bases not matched to a gene: 7. The CDR3 DNA is TGCGCCAGCAGCTCAACTAGCGGGAGTAACTATGAGCAGTTCTTC. Translation: CASSSTSGSNYEQFF.

The J gene is TRBJ1-2, the V gene TRBV4-1; possibly TRBD1 for D (6 bases). V gave up 1 base and J gave up 8 bases, with 20 bases separating them. CDR1 and CDR2 (germline): MGHRA, YSYEKL. CDR3 length: 16 residues. CDR3 protein: CASSQVETGYTEGYTF. The CDR3 DNA sequence: TGCGCCAGCAGCCAAGTAGAAACAGGGTATACGGAAGGCTACACCTTC.

This clone was detected once. V usage is TRBV7-2 and J usage is TRBJ2-7, with TRBD1 matching 7 bases. Trimming at V came to 5 bases and at J to 4 bases, leaving 8 bases not matched to a gene. In germline, CDR1 is SGHTA, CDR2 FQGNSA. The CDR3 has 14 residues. CDR3 sequence (DNA): TGTGCCAGCAGCCCTGTGACAGGGAATTACGAGCAGTACTTC. Protein: CASSPVTGNYEQYF.

This rearrangement joins TRBV29-1 to TRBJ2-7; 7 bases are a match to TRBD2. This CDR3 comprises 13 residues. The V gene's germline CDR1 is SQVTM and CDR2 ANQGSEA. With 3 bases clipped from V and 3 bases from J, the junction kept 5 bases outside the gene matches. CDR3 in DNA: TGCAGCGTTGACGGGGGAGGGAACTACGAGCAGTACTTC. Translated, it gives CSVDGGGNYEQYF.

V and J are TRBV6-1 and TRBJ1-2; maybe TRBD1 (6 bases). The CDR3 spans 17 residues. V dropped 0 bases and J dropped 8 bases, with 22 bases sitting between them. Germline V gives CDR1 MNHNS, CDR2 SASEGT. The CDR3: CASSEAVSLRGGWGYTF. The DNA for the CDR3 is TGTGCCAGCAGTGAAGCGGTTAGTCTCAGGGGCGGTTGGGGCTACACCTTC.

CDR3 DNA sequence: TGTGCCAGCAGCGCCGGAGACTGGGCAGATACGCAGTATTTT. Protein sequence: CASSAGDWADTQYF. This chain links TRBV7-9 with TRBJ2-3; D is unresolved. This CDR3 contains 14 residues. Germline CDR1 and CDR2: SEHNR and FQNEAQ (reference sequence). V lost 5 bases and J 4 bases, leaving 13 bases between the germline ends.

The gene calls are TRBV24-1 and TRBJ1-5; 8 nucleotides agree with TRBD1. This CDR3 is 13 amino acids long. Germline CDR1 and CDR2: KGHDR and SFDVKD. V lost 9 bases and J lost 7; bases outside the gene matches: 7. CDR3 region: CATQEQGGQPQHF. CDR3 bases: TGTGCCACCCAAGAACAGGGGGGCCAGCCCCAGCATTTT.

This clone was seen once. The chain links TRBV27 to TRBJ1-4; 7 bases fit TRBD1. Germline-derived CDR1 and CDR2 are MNHEY and SMNVEV (reference sequence). The ends lost 5 bases at V and 0 bases at J; junction bases unmatched: 6. The CDR3 has 16 residues. The CDR3 loop is CASSIRTGATNEKLFF. Written as DNA, the CDR3 is TGTGCCAGCAGTATCAGAACAGGGGCAACTAATGAAAAACTGTTTTTT.

The chain links TRBV28 to TRBJ1-3, with D unresolved. The germline V gene has CDR1 MDHEN and CDR2 SYDVKM. The CDR3 has 15 residues. Trimming took 7 bases from V and 0 from J, leaving 13 bases between them. For the CDR3, the DNA is TGTGCCAGCAAAGTGGCCTTCGCCTCTGGAAACACCATATATTTT. Translation gives CASKVAFASGNTIYF.

The V and J genes are TRBV19 and TRBJ1-2, with a tentative D call TRBD1 (6 bases). The CDR3 spans 13 residues. Germline-derived CDR1 and CDR2 are LNHDA and SQIVND (reference sequence). With 8 bases removed from V and 5 bases from J, the gap between germline ends came to 15 bases. The CDR3: CASSLGAGYGYTF. CDR3 sequence (DNA): TGTGCCAGTTCCTTGGGGGCCGGGTATGGCTACACCTTC.

In DNA, the CDR3 is TGTGCCAGCAGCAAAACTACAGGGGTTAGCAATCAGCCCCAGCATTTT. As protein: CASSKTTGVSNQPQHF. The chain has TRBV27 and TRBJ1-5; TRBD1 matches at 7 bases. The J segment lost 0 bases and the V segment lost 6 bases, leaving 8 bases of the junction unmatched. This CDR3 spans 16 amino acids. Germline assignment: CDR1 MNHEY and CDR2 SMNVEV (reference sequence).

This clone appeared a few times. The chain joins TRBV6-1 to TRBJ1-5; D gene ambiguous. The CDR3 is made up of 14 amino acids. From germline, CDR1 is MNHNS and CDR2 SASEGT. Trimming cost V 8 bases and J 4 bases, with 15 bases left between them. This chain's CDR3 is CASAETGRNQPQHF. The CDR3, as DNA: TGTGCCAGCGCCGAAACGGGAAGGAATCAGCCCCAGCATTTT.

The rearrangement links TRBV6-1 to TRBJ2-7, with 13 bases matching TRBD2. The germline V gene has CDR1 MNHNS and CDR2 SASEGT. This CDR3 is built from 16 residues. Trimming cost V 4 bases and J 3 bases; bases outside gene matches: 6. CDR3 sequence reads: CASSASGLAGVYEQYF. As DNA, the CDR3 is TGTGCCAGCAGTGCATCTGGACTAGCGGGAGTCTACGAGCAGTACTTC.

This chain joins TRBV27 and TRBJ2-7, with 9 bases aligning to TRBD1. From germline, CDR1 is MNHEY and CDR2 SMNVEV (reference sequence). V dropped 1 base and J dropped 2; count of bases not matched to a gene: 6. CDR3 length: 16 amino acids. In DNA, the CDR3 is TGTGCCAGCAGTTTATTCGGGGACAGGGATCCCTACGAGCAGTACTTC. Its protein product is CASSLFGDRDPYEQYF.

This clone was picked up one time. The rearrangement uses TRBV6-6 and TRBJ2-4; the D gene is possibly TRBD2 (5 bases). CDR1 and CDR2 from the germline V gene are MNHNY and SVGAGI (reference sequence). This CDR3 is built from 14 residues. V lost 8 bases and J 0 bases, leaving 11 bases between the germline ends. This chain's CDR3 is CASQGLLAKNIQYF. As DNA, the CDR3 is TGTGCCAGCCAAGGACTCTTAGCCAAAAACATTCAGTACTTC.

This chain links TRBV28 with TRBJ2-1; 7 bases agree with TRBD2. J lost 7 bases, V lost 3 bases, and 9 bases had no gene match. The length of the CDR3 is 15 residues. CDR1 MDHEN and CDR2 SYDVKM come from the germline V gene. This CDR3 is CASSLGRRELNEQFF. CDR3 in DNA: TGTGCCAGCAGTTTGGGACGGCGGGAGTTAAATGAGCAGTTCTTC.

The chain employs TRBV27 and TRBJ2-7, with 7 bases that match TRBD1. The CDR3 loop spans 14 amino acids. The V and J ends lost 6 bases and 1 base, in that order; junction bases with no gene match: 6. Germline loops: CDR1 MNHEY, CDR2 SMNVEV (reference sequence). CDR3 nucleotide sequence: TGTGCCAGCAGCCCCCGACAGGGATCCTACGAGCAGTACTTC. Protein product: CASSPRQGSYEQYF.

The rearrangement joins TRBV28 to TRBJ2-6; 9 positions agree with TRBD1. With 3 bases clipped from V and 3 bases from J, the junction kept 15 bases outside the gene matches. CDR3 length: 20 amino acids. Looked up from germline, CDR1 is MDHEN and CDR2 is SYDVKM. CDR3 in DNA: TGTGCCAGCAGTTTCTCGATACGAGGGACAGGGAACAATGGGGCCAACGTCCTGACTTTC. It encodes CASSFSIRGTGNNGANVLTF.

The chain uses TRBV27 and TRBJ1-6; 8 nucleotides align to TRBD1. The CDR3 totals 16 residues. From germline, CDR1 is MNHEY and CDR2 SMNVEV (reference sequence). The junction had 6 bases not matched to a gene; V was cut back by 1 base and J by 7 bases. The chain's CDR3 is CASSLWDRMMNSPLHF. The CDR3 DNA follows: TGTGCCAGCAGTTTATGGGACAGGATGATGAATTCACCCCTCCACTTT.

This rearrangement joins TRBV27 to TRBJ2-1; 7 bases align to TRBD2. This CDR3 is 14 amino acids long. Trimming took 6 bases from V and 5 from J; bases not matched to a gene: 7. CDR1 is MNHEY and CDR2 is SMNVEV in the germline V gene (reference sequence). The DNA of the CDR3 is TGTGCCAGCAGCCAGGGACTACGGAACAATGAGCAGTTCTTC. This sequence encodes CASSQGLRNNEQFF.

This clone has a single count. This chain uses TRBV5-8 with TRBJ1-1; the match to TRBD1 covers 8 bases. Unmatched junction bases numbered 4, after V lost 0 bases and J lost 9 bases. CDR1 is SGHTS and CDR2 is YDEGEE in the germline V gene. This CDR3 comprises 13 residues. The CDR3 bases are TGTGCCAGCAGCTTGGTCAGGGGGCAGCAAGCTTTCTTT. Residues: CASSLVRGQQAFF.

The chain joins TRBV4-1 to TRBJ2-7; TRBD1 agrees at 9 bases. V shed 0 bases, J shed 3 bases, and the junction held 9 bases outside the gene matches. The CDR3 covers 17 residues. Germline CDR1 and CDR2: MGHRA and YSYEKL. The CDR3 protein is CASSQDQTGGLGYEQYF. CDR3 nucleotide sequence: TGCGCCAGCAGCCAAGATCAAACAGGGGGCCTGGGCTACGAGCAGTACTTC.

V and J are TRBV18 and TRBJ2-7; 10 positions agree with TRBD1. Germline V gene data show CDR1 as KGHSH and CDR2 as LQKENI. The CDR3 is 15 residues long. Trimming took 3 bases from V and 2 from J; bases not matched to a gene: 4. The CDR3 DNA follows: TGTGCCAGCTCACCTACCGGGACAGGGGCCTACGAGCAGTACTTC. The encoded protein is CASSPTGTGAYEQYF.

The chain combines TRBV6-6 with TRBJ2-1, with 7 bases aligning to TRBD2. CDR1 is MNHNY and CDR2 is SVGAGI in the germline V gene (reference sequence). This CDR3 is built from 15 residues. V was clipped by 6 bases and J by 7 bases; unmatched bases: 12. Here the CDR3 reads CASSLQAGAKNEQFF. As DNA, the CDR3 is TGTGCCAGCAGCCTCCAGGCGGGAGCTAAGAATGAGCAGTTCTTC.

V is TRBV9 and J is TRBJ2-3, with TRBD1 identical over 7 bases. Losses at the gene ends were 4 bases for V and 4 bases for J; bases not matched to a gene: 12. The CDR3 sequence is 16 residues long. Germline V CDR1 and CDR2: SGDLS, YYNGEE. Here the CDR3 reads CASSREGAGLADTQYF. The CDR3, as DNA: TGTGCCAGCAGCAGAGAGGGGGCTGGCCTTGCAGATACGCAGTATTTT.

The chain recombines TRBV5-1 with TRBJ1-1; TRBD1 might be the D (6 bases). The V gene lost 5 bases and the J gene lost 4 bases, with 12 bases spanning the gap. This CDR3 comprises 13 residues. From germline, CDR1 is SGHRS and CDR2 YFSETQ. CDR3 DNA sequence: TGCGCCAGCAGGCGGACAGTCTCCACTGAAGCTTTCTTT. Its translation is CASRRTVSTEAFF.

The chain employs TRBV24-1 and TRBJ2-7; 13 bases match TRBD2. The CDR3 consists of 14 residues. The germline CDR1 and CDR2 sequences are KGHDR and SFDVKD. The ends lost 6 bases at V and 4 bases at J; junction bases unmatched: 2. The CDR3 coding sequence is TGTGCCACCAGTATGACTAGCGGGAGGTACGAGCAGTACTTC. Protein sequence: CATSMTSGRYEQYF.

V is TRBV4-1 and J is TRBJ1-4, with D tentatively TRBD1 (5 bases). The CDR3 runs to 16 residues. Germline V gene lookup returns CDR1 MGHRA and CDR2 YSYEKL. V was cut by 0 bases and J by 3 bases, with 11 bases left in between. Here the CDR3 reads CASSQDPTASNEKLFF. CDR3 nucleotide sequence: TGCGCCAGCAGCCAAGATCCGACAGCCTCTAATGAAAAACTGTTTTTT.

V usage is TRBV5-4 and J usage is TRBJ2-3, with 7 bases that match TRBD2. The junction had 4 bases not matched to a gene; V was cut back by 5 bases and J by 1 base. The CDR3 sequence is 14 residues long. Germline lookup yields CDR1 SGHNT and CDR2 YYREEE (reference sequence). This chain's CDR3 is CASRPTSGTDTQYF. CDR3 nucleotides: TGTGCCAGCAGGCCTACTAGCGGCACAGATACGCAGTATTTT.